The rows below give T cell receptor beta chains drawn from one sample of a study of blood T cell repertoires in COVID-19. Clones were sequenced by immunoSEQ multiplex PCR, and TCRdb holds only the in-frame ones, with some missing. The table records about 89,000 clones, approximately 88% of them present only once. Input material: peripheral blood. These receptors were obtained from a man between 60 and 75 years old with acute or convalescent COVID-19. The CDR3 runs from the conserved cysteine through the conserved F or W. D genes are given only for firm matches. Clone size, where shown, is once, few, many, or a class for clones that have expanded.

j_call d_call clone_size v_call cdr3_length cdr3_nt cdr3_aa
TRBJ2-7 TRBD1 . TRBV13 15 TGTGCCAGCAGCTTAGAAGGGACAGGGTCTGGCGAGCAGTACTTC CASSLEGTGSGEQYF
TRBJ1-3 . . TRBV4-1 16 TGCGCCAGCAGCCAAGACCGGGACACAGGGGGAAACACCATATATTTT CASSQDRDTGGNTIYF
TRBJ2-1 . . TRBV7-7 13 TGTGCCAGCAGCTTATCCCAATCCAATGAGCAGTTCTTC CASSLSQSNEQFF
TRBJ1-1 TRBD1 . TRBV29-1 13 TGCAGCGTTGTGGGACAGGGGAACACTGAAGCTTTCTTT CSVVGQGNTEAFF
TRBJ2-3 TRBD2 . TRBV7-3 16 TGTGCCAGCAGCAAGGACGGGACTAGCGGGAGTTATACGCAGTATTTT CASSKDGTSGSYTQYF
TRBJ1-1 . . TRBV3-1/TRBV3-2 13 TGTGCCAGCAGCCAAGGAGGGAGGGCTGAAGCTTTCTTT CASSQGGRAEAFF
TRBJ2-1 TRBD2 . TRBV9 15 TGTGCCAGCAGAGCTAGCGGGGGGGCCTACAATGAGCAGTTCTTC CASRASGGAYNEQFF
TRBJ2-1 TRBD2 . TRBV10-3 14 TGTGCCATCAGGACTAGCGGGGGGGCAAATGAGCAGTTCTTC CAIRTSGGANEQFF
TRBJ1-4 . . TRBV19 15 TGTGCCAGTAGTGGAGGGGCCTCCCGAAATGAAAAACTGTTTTTT CASSGGASRNEKLFF
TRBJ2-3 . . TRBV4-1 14 TGCGCCAGCAGCCAATCTCTGAGCACAGATACGCAGTATTTT CASSQSLSTDTQYF
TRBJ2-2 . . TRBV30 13 TGTGCTTCAGACAGTTCGAACACCGGGGAGCTGTTTTTT CASDSSNTGELFF
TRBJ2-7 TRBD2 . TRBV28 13 TGTGCCAGCTTGACTAGCGGGGCCTACGAGCAGTACTTC CASLTSGAYEQYF
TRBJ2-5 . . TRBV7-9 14 TGTGCCAGCAGCTTTTGGGGGGGCAGGGAGACCCAGTACTTC CASSFWGGRETQYF
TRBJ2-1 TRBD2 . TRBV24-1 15 TGTGCCACCAGTGATCCCGGGACTAGAGGTGGACAACTGTTCTTC CATSDPGTRGGQLFF
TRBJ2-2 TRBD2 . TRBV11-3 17 TGTGCCAGCAGCCTGGGGGGGTGGAGGGGATACACCGGGGAGCTGTTTTTT CASSLGGWRGYTGELFF
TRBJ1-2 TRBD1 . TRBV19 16 TGTGCCAGTAGTATAGATCGGGGACAGCAGAAGTATGGCTACACCTTC CASSIDRGQQKYGYTF
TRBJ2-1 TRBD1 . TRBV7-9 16 TGTGCCAGCAGCTCGGGTGAGACAGGGATCAACAATGAGCAGTTCTTC CASSSGETGINNEQFF
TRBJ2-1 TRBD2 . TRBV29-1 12 TGCAGCGTTGCCACTAGCGTCAATGAGCAGTTCTTC CSVATSVNEQFF
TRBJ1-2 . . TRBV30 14 TGTGCCTGGAGTAGCCCGGGGAGCAACTATGGCTACACCTTC CAWSSPGSNYGYTF
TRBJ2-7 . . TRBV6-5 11 TGTGCCAGCAACATGGTCCACGAGCAGTACTTC CASNMVHEQYF
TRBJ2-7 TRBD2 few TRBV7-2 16 TGTGCCAGCAGCTACGGACCGGGACTAGACTCCTACGAGCAGTACTTC CASSYGPGLDSYEQYF
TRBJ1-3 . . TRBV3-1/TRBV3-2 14 TGTGCCAGCAGCTACAGGGACTCTGGAAACACCATATATTTT CASSYRDSGNTIYF
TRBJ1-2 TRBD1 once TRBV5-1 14 TGCGCCAGCAGCCTGACGACAGGGGTGGATGGCTACACCTTC CASSLTTGVDGYTF
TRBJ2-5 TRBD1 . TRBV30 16 TGTGCCTGGAGGCCCGGGACAGCGATGATTGGGGAGACCCAGTACTTC CAWRPGTAMIGETQYF
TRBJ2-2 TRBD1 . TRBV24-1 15 TGTGCCACCAGTGACTCCGGACAGGGCACCGGGGAGCTGTTTTTT CATSDSGQGTGELFF
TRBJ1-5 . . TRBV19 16 TGTGCCAGTAGTATCCAGGCAGGGGAGTTCAATCAGCCCCAGCATTTT CASSIQAGEFNQPQHF
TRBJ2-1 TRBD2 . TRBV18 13 TGTGCCAGCTCACTGACTAGCGACAATGAGCAGTTCTTC CASSLTSDNEQFF
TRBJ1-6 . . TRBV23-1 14 TGCGCCAGCAGTCACGACAGGAGAGTTTCACCCCTCCACTTT CASSHDRRVSPLHF
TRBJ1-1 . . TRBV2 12 TGTGCCAGCAGTGTAGGGGACACTGAAGCTTTCTTT CASSVGDTEAFF
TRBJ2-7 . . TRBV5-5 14 TGTGCCAGCAGCTTACGTGACAGACCCTACGAGCAGTACTTC CASSLRDRPYEQYF
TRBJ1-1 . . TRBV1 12 TGCACCAGCTGGACAGGGGACACTGAAGCTTTCTTT CTSWTGDTEAFF
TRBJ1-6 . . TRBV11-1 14 TGTGCCAGCAGCTACGGACAGAATAATTCACCCCTCCACTTT CASSYGQNNSPLHF
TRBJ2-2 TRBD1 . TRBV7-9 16 TGTGCCAGCAGCACACCGGGACAGGGGGGAACCGGGGAGCTGTTTTTT CASSTPGQGGTGELFF
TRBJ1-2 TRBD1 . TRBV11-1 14 TGTGCCAGCAGCAGGACAGGGGAGGGGTATGGCTACACCTTC CASSRTGEGYGYTF
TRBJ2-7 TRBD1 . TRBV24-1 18 TGTGCCACCAGCTACCTACCGTTGGGACAGGGGGCTCCGAGAGAGCAGTACTTC CATSYLPLGQGAPREQYF
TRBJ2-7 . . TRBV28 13 TGTGCCAGCCGGGACACCTCCTCCTACGAGCAGTACTTC CASRDTSSYEQYF
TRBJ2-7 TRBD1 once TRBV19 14 TGTGCCAGTAGTAGTGACAGGGGAGGCTACGAGCAGTACTTC CASSSDRGGYEQYF
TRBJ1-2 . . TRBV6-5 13 TGTGCCAGCAGACGCAGGGAAAACTATGGCTACACCTTC CASRRRENYGYTF
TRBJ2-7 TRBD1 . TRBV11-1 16 TGTGCCAGCAGCCTAGCCGGGACAGCCATCTCCTACGAGCAGTACTTC CASSLAGTAISYEQYF
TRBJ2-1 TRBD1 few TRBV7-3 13 TGTGCCAGCAGCTCGGACAGGACTAATGAGCAGTTCTTC CASSSDRTNEQFF
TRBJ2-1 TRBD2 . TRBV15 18 TGTGCCACCAGCAGCCCATTTCTAGCGGGAGGGCCCTACAATGAGCAGTTCTTC CATSSPFLAGGPYNEQFF
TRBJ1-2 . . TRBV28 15 TGTGCCAGCAGTTTCCCCAGGGAACCTCTTGGTGGCTACACCTTC CASSFPREPLGGYTF
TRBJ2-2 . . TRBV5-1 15 TGCGCCAGCAGCCTCACAGGGCCTGACACCGGGGAGCTGTTTTTT CASSLTGPDTGELFF
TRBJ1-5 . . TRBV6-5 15 TGTGCCAGCAGTTACTCACCCTCGGGGAATCAGCCCCAGCATTTT CASSYSPSGNQPQHF
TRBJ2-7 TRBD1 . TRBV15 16 TGTGCCACCAGCAGAGGGTTCCGGGACAGAGGGTACGAGCAGTACTTC CATSRGFRDRGYEQYF
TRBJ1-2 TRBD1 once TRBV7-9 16 TGTGCCAGCAGCTTAGATACCGGGACAGAGAGATATGGCTACACCTTC CASSLDTGTERYGYTF